Below are 16 T cell receptor beta chains sequenced from a single sample in a study of T cell responses to AZD1222 COVID-19 vaccine. Using immunoSEQ multiplex PCR, the repertoire was profiled, and TCRdb retains in-frame clones only, with some absent. The sample holds 90,000 to 120,000 clones, 75% to 95% seen once. The specimen was peripheral blood, collected 28 days after the second AZD1222 dose. The receptors originated from an adult who received the AZD1222 COVID-19 vaccine.

V and J are TRBV9 and TRBJ1-2; TRBD1 is a possible D gene (5 bases). V was cut by 4 bases and J by 0 bases, with 22 bases left in between. This CDR3 is 18 amino acids long. Per the germline V gene, CDR1 is SGDLS and CDR2 is YYNGEE. The CDR3 sequence: CASSISPDITAPNYGYTF. CDR3 in DNA: TGTGCCAGCAGCATTAGTCCGGACATTACCGCCCCTAACTATGGCTACACCTTC.

The V and J genes are TRBV5-1 and TRBJ1-5; D perhaps matches TRBD1 (6 bases). Germline CDR1 and CDR2: SGHRS and YFSETQ. V was trimmed by 4 bases and J by 0 bases, leaving 14 bases between them. The CDR3 sequence is 16 residues long. DNA of the CDR3: TGCGCCAGCAGCCTTTCTTCAGGGGATAGCAATCAGCCCCAGCATTTT. Residues: CASSLSSGDSNQPQHF. The full variable domain, its missing parts supplied by reference TRBV5-1 and TRBJ1-5, is KAGVTQTPRYLIKTRGQQVTLSCSPISGHRSVSWYQQTPGQGLQFLFEYFSETQRNKGNFPGRFSGRQFSNSRSEMNVSTLELGDSALYLCASSLSSGDSNQPQHFGDGTRLSIL.

CDR3: CSVASTGNEQFF. DNA of the CDR3: TGCAGCGTCGCCAGCACTGGCAATGAGCAGTTCTTC. The gene calls are TRBV29-1 and TRBJ2-1; unclear D gene. The V end was cut by 6 bases, the J end by 6 bases, with 12 bases between. The CDR3 covers 12 residues. Germline V lookup: CDR1 SQVTM, CDR2 ANQGSEA.

V is TRBV27 and J is TRBJ1-6, with 9 nucleotides matching TRBD1. Trimming cost V 3 bases and J 7 bases; bases outside gene matches: 7. Germline V CDR1 and CDR2: MNHEY, SMNVEV (reference sequence). The length of the CDR3 is 16 residues. The DNA for the CDR3 is TGTGCCAGCAGTTTGGCCGGGACAGGGTGGAATTCACCCCTCCACTTT. Protein product: CASSLAGTGWNSPLHF.

V gene TRBV4-1 combines with J gene TRBJ2-1; D is perhaps TRBD1 or TRBD2 (5 bases each). CDR1 is MGHRA and CDR2 is YSYEKL in the germline V gene. V lost 8 bases, J lost 9 bases, and 8 bases lay in between. The CDR3 loop spans 10 amino acids. The CDR3 loop is CASGGAEQFF. In DNA, the CDR3 is TGCGCCAGCGGGGGAGCTGAGCAGTTCTTC.

This rearrangement joins TRBV6-5 to TRBJ2-1; maybe TRBD2 (6 bases). CDR3 size: 12 residues. The germline CDR1 and CDR2 sequences are MNHEY and SVGAGI. V lost 5 bases, J lost 7 bases, and 9 bases lay in between. The CDR3 DNA reads as TGTGCCAGCAGTAAACGGGGGAATGAGCAGTTCTTC. Its translation is CASSKRGNEQFF.

This chain uses TRBV6-5 with TRBJ1-1; a weak D match, TRBD1 (5 bases). Trimming shortened V by 7 bases and J by 0 bases, and 9 bases separated the two germline ends. Germline values: CDR1 MNHEY, CDR2 SVGAGI. The CDR3 loop spans 13 amino acids. The CDR3 bases are TGTGCCAGCACCCACAGGATGAACACTGAAGCTTTCTTT. Residues: CASTHRMNTEAFF.

This sequence joins TRBV14 and TRBJ2-1; the D is unclear. Germline values: CDR1 SGHDN, CDR2 FVKESK. Trimming shortened V by 2 bases and J by 5 bases, and 10 bases separated the two germline ends. The CDR3 extends over 14 amino acids. As DNA, the CDR3 is TGTGCCAGCAGCCAAATCAACTACCACAATGAGCAGTTCTTC. Protein sequence: CASSQINYHNEQFF.

The rearrangement joins TRBV28 to TRBJ1-5; D is uncertain. Germline CDR1 and CDR2: MDHEN and SYDVKM. Trimming shortened V by 1 base and J by 3 bases, and 7 bases separated the two germline ends. This CDR3 has 14 residues. CDR3 sequence: CASSLLESNQPQHF. CDR3 sequence (DNA): TGTGCCAGCAGTTTATTAGAGTCCAATCAGCCCCAGCATTTT.

This chain uses TRBV18 with TRBJ1-3; no definite D call. Germline V gene data show CDR1 as KGHSH and CDR2 as LQKENI. The V end lost 2 bases, the J end lost 1 base, and 6 bases lay between the germline ends. CDR3 length: 14 residues. CDR3 protein: CASSPVESGNTIYF. The CDR3 region has the DNA TGTGCCAGCTCACCAGTGGAGTCTGGAAACACCATATATTTT. Full variable domain (missing parts from reference TRBV18 and TRBJ1-3): NAGVMQNPRHLVRRRGQEARLRCSPMKGHSHVYWYRQLPEEGLKFMVYLQKENIIDESGMPKERFSAEFPKEGPSILRIQQVVRGDSAAYFCASSPVESGNTIYFGEGSWLTVV.

The V gene is TRBV19, the J gene TRBJ2-1; 14 bases agree with TRBD2. The CDR3 is made up of 16 amino acids. Germline CDR1 is LNHDA and CDR2 is SQIVND (reference sequence). V lost 5 bases and J lost 9; bases outside the gene matches: 9. The DNA of the CDR3 is TGTGCCAGTAGTCCCCCGACTAGCGGGAGGGGCAGTGAGCAGTTCTTC. It translates to CASSPPTSGRGSEQFF.

The J gene is TRBJ2-1, the V gene TRBV9, with D perhaps TRBD2 (5 bases). Germline loops: CDR1 SGDLS, CDR2 YYNGEE. CDR3 length: 16 residues. V lost 0 bases to trimming and J lost 2 bases, with 12 bases between them. The CDR3 here is CASSVGGGSTYNEQFF. The CDR3 DNA sequence: TGTGCCAGCAGCGTAGGAGGCGGGTCGACCTACAATGAGCAGTTCTTC.

In this sample, this clone turned up once. The chain carries TRBV5-1 and TRBJ1-6, with a weak D call TRBD1 (6 bases). Germline loops: CDR1 SGHRS, CDR2 YFSETQ. Between the trimmed V and J ends, which lost 4 bases and 11 bases, there was a span of 13 bases. The CDR3 runs 13 residues. The CDR3 DNA follows: TGCGCCAGCAGCCTTGACAGGATGGCACCCCTCCACTTT. Protein sequence: CASSLDRMAPLHF.

The CDR3 loop reads CASSYRGALNTEAFF. The CDR3 DNA follows: TGTGCCAGCAGTTACAGGGGGGCGTTGAACACTGAAGCTTTCTTT. This chain uses TRBV6-5 with TRBJ1-1; tentatively, D is TRBD1 (6 bases). V was trimmed by 2 bases and J by 0 bases, leaving 10 bases between them. Germline assignment: CDR1 MNHEY and CDR2 SVGAGI. The length of the CDR3 is 15 residues.

The chain uses TRBV30 and TRBJ1-6; no reliable D call. V was trimmed by 4 bases and J by 6 bases, leaving 13 bases between them. Germline CDR1 reads GTSNPN; CDR2 reads SVGIG (reference sequence). The CDR3 runs to 14 residues. As DNA, the CDR3 is TGTGCCTGGACTGGAGGATCTGGTAATTCACCCCTCCACTTT. Translated: CAWTGGSGNSPLHF.

This clone came up once. The chain is built from TRBV2 and TRBJ1-5; D not certain. The CDR3 contains 14 residues. CDR1 and CDR2 from the germline V gene are SNHLY and FYNNEI. V lost 5 bases and J lost 0, with 8 bases in between. For the CDR3, the DNA is TGTGCCAGCAGTCGAGACGGTAGCAATCAGCCCCAGCATTTT. Its protein product is CASSRDGSNQPQHF.